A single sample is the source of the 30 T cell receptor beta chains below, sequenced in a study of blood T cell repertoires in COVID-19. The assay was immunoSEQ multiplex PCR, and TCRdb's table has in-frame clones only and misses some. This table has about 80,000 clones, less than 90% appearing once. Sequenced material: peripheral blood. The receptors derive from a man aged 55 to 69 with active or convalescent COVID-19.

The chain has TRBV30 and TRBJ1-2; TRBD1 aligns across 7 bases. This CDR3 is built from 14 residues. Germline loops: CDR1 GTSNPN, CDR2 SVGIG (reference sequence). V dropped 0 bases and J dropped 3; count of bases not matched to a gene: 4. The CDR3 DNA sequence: TGTGCCTGGAGTGTACACAGGGGAGACTATGGCTACACCTTC. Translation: CAWSVHRGDYGYTF.

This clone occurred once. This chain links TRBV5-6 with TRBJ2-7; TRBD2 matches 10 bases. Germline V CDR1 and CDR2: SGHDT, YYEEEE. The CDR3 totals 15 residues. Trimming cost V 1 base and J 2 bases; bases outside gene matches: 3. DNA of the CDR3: TGTGCCAGCAGCTTGAAAAGCGGGGGGGCCTACGAGCAGTACTTC. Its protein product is CASSLKSGGAYEQYF.

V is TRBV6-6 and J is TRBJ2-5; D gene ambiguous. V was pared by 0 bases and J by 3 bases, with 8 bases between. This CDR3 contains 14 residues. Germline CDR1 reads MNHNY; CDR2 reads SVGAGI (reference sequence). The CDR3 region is CASSYSGQEETQYF. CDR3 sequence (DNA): TGTGCCAGCAGTTACTCAGGCCAGGAAGAGACCCAGTACTTC.

In DNA, the CDR3 is TGTGCCAGTATCCCAGAGACAGGCGCTAGCAATCAGCCCCAGCATTTT. Translation: CASIPETGASNQPQHF. V is TRBV19 and J is TRBJ1-5; TRBD1 might be the D (6 bases). The CDR3 runs to 16 residues. Trimming left V 7 bases short and J 0 bases short, with 16 bases between. Germline CDR1 reads LNHDA; CDR2 reads SQIVND (reference sequence).

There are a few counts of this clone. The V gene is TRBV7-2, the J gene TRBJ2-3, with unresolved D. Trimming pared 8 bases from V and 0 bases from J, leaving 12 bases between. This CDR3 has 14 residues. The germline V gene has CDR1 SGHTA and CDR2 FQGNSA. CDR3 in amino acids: CASARLTSTDTQYF. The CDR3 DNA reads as TGTGCCAGCGCACGACTGACTAGCACAGATACGCAGTATTTT.

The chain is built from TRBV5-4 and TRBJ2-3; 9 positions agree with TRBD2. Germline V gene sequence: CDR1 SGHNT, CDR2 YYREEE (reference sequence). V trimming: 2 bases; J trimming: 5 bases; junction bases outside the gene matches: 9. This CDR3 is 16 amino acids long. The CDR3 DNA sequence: TGTGCCAGCAGCTTCGGAGTAGCGGGGGCGGGAGATACGCAGTATTTT. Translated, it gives CASSFGVAGAGDTQYF.

CDR3: CASSKVSLAGTIYTDTQYF. DNA for the CDR3: TGTGCCAGCAGCAAAGTAAGTTTAGCGGGGACGATCTACACAGATACGCAGTATTTT. The V call is TRBV21-1, the J call TRBJ2-3; TRBD2 is the table's D call, not checked against the DNA. TRBV21-1 is noted as a pseudogene. CDR3 length: 19 amino acids.

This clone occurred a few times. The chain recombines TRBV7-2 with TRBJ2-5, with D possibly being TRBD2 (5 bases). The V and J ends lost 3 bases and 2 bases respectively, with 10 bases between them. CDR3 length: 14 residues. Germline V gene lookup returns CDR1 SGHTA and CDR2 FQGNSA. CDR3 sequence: CASSFASHQETQYF. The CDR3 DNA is TGTGCCAGCAGCTTCGCTAGCCATCAAGAGACCCAGTACTTC. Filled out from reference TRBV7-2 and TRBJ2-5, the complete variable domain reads GAGVSQSPSNKVTEKGKDVELRCDPISGHTALYWYRQSLGQGLEFLIYFQGNSAPDKSGLPSDRFSAERTGGSVSTLTIQRTQQEDSAVYLCASSFASHQETQYFGPGTRLLVL.

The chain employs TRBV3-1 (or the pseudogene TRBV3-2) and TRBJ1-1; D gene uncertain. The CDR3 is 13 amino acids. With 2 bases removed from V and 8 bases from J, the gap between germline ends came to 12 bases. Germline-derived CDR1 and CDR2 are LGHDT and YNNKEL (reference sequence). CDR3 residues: CASSQSRLYEAFF. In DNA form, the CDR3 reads TGTGCCAGCAGCCAAAGTAGACTGTACGAAGCTTTCTTT.

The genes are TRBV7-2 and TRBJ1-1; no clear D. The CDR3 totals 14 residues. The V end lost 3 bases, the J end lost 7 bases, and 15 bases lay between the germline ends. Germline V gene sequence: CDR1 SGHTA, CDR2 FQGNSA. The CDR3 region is CASSFDVGSIEAFF. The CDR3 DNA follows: TGTGCCAGCAGCTTTGACGTCGGGTCCATTGAAGCTTTCTTT.

The CDR3 loop is CASSDGLASGNTIYF. DNA of the CDR3: TGTGCCAGCAGCGACGGACTAGCCTCTGGAAACACCATATATTTT. J is TRBJ1-3 and V is TRBV6-2 or TRBV6-3; D call uncertain. The CDR3 extends over 15 amino acids. The germline V gene has CDR1 MNHEY and CDR2 SVGEGT. Trimming pared 6 bases from V and 0 bases from J, leaving 12 bases between.

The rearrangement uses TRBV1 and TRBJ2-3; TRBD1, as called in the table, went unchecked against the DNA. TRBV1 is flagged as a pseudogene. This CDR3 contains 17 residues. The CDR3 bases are TGCACCAGCAGCCAAGACCTTTATTTCAGGGGACCCCATACGCAGTATTTT. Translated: CTSSQDLYFRGPHTQYF.

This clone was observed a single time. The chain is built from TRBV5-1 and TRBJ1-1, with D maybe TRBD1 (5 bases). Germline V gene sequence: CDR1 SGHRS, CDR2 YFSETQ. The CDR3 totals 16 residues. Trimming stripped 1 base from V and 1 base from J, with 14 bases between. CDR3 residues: CASSLMAGAANTEAFF. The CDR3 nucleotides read TGCGCCAGCAGCTTGATGGCTGGGGCGGCGAACACTGAAGCTTTCTTT.

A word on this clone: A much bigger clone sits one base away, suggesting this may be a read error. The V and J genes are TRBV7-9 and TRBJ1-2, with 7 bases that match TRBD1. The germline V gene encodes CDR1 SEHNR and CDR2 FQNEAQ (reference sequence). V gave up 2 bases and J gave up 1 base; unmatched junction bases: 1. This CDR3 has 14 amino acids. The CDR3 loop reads CASSLQGVNYGYTF. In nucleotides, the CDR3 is TGTGCCAGCAGCTTACAGGGGGTTAACTATGGCTACACCTTC.

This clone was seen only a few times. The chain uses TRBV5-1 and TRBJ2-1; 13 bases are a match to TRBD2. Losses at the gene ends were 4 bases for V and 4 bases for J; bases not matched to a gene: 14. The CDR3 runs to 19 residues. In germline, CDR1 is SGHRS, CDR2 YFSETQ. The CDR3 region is CASSPGLAGDLTVYNEQFF. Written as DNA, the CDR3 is TGCGCCAGCAGCCCCGGACTAGCGGGGGACCTAACCGTTTACAATGAGCAGTTCTTC.

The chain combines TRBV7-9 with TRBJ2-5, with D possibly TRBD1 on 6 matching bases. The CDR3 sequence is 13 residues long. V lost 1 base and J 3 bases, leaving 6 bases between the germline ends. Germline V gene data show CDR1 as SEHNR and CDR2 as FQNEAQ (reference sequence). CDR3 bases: TGTGCCAGCAGCTTAGGACAGGAAGAGACCCAGTACTTC. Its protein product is CASSLGQEETQYF.

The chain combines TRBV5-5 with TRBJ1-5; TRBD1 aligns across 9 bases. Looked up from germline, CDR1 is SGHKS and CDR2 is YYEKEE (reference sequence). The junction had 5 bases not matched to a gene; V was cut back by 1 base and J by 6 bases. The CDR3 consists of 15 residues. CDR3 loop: CASSLTGGERQPQHF. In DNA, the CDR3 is TGTGCCAGCAGCTTGACAGGGGGCGAACGTCAGCCCCAGCATTTT. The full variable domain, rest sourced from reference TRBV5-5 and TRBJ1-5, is DAGVTQSPTHLIKTRGQQVTLRCSPISGHKSVSWYQQVLGQGPQFIFQYYEKEERGRGNFPDRFSARQFPNYSSELNVNALLLGDSALYLCASSLTGGERQPQHFGDGTRLSIL.

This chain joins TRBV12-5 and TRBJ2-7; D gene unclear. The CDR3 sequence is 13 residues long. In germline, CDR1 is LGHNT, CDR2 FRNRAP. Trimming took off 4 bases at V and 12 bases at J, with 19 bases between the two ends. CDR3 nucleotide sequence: TGTGCTAGTGGTTCCACTCCCTCTTCTAGGCTGTACTTC. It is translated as CASGSTPSSRLYF.

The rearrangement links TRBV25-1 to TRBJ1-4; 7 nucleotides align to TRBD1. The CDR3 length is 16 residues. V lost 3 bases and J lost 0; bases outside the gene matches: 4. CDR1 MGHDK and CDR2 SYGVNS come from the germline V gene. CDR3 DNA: TGTGCCAGCAGTGAGGGGACAGTTGCAACTAATGAAAAACTGTTTTTT. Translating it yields CASSEGTVATNEKLFF. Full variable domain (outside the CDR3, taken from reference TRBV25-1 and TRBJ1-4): EADIYQTPRYLVIGTGKKITLECSQTMGHDKMYWYQQDPGMELHLIHYSYGVNSTEKGDLSSESTVSRIRTEHFPLTLESARPSHTSQYLCASSEGTVATNEKLFFGSGTQLSVL.

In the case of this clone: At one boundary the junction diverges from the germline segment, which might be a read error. CDR3 sequence (DNA): TGTGCTAGCAGCTTAAAGGGCGGGGGGGCTGTCGGATACAATGAGCAGTTCTTC. Translation gives CASSLKGGGAVGYNEQFF. This chain joins TRBV7-7 and TRBJ2-1; 9 nucleotides align to TRBD2. CDR1 and CDR2 (germline): SSHAT, FNYEAQ (reference sequence). The CDR3 sequence is 18 residues long.

CDR3 sequence: CASSVAGRSDEQYF. Written as DNA, the CDR3 is TGTGCCAGCAGCGTAGCTGGGAGGTCCGACGAGCAGTACTTC. This chain joins TRBV9 and TRBJ2-7; possible D gene TRBD2, 6 bases. The germline V and J ends were trimmed by 0 bases and 5 bases, with 12 bases remaining between them. Per germline, CDR1 SGDLS and CDR2 YYNGEE. The CDR3 runs to 14 residues.

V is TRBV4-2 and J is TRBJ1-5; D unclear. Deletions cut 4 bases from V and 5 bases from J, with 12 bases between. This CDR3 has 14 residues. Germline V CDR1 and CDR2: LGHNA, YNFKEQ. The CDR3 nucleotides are TGTGCCAGCAGCCCCGTCGGAGGGTATCAGCCCCAGCATTTT. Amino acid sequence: CASSPVGGYQPQHF.

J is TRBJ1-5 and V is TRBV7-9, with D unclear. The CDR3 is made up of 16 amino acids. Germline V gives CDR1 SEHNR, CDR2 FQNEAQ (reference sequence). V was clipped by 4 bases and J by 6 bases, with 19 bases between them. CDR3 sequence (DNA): TGTGCCAGCAGCTCCTACCGGAGCAACTTCGGTCAGCCCCAGCATTTT. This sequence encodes CASSSYRSNFGQPQHF.

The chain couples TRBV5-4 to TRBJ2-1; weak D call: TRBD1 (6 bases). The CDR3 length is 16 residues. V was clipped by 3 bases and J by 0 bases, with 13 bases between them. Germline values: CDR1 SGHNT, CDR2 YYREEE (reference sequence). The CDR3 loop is CASSSDRLGSYNEQFF. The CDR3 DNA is TGTGCCAGCAGCTCCGACAGGCTAGGCTCCTACAATGAGCAGTTCTTC.

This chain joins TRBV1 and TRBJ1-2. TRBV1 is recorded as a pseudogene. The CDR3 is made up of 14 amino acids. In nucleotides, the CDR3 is TGCACCAGCAGCCGCGCAGGGGAGGGCTATGGCTACACCTTC. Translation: CTSSRAGEGYGYTF.

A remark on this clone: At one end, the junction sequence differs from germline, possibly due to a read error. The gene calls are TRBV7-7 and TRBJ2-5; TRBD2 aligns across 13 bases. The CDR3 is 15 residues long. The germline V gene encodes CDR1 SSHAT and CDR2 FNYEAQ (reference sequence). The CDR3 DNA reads TGTGCTAGCACCCCACTAGCGGGGGGGCAAGAGACCCAGTACTTC. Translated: CASTPLAGGQETQYF.

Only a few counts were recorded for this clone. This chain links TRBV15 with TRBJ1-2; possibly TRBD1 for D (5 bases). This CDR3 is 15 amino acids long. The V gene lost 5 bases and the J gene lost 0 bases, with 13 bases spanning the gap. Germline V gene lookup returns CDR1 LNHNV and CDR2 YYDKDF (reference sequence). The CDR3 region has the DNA TGTGCCACCAGCGGGGGGAAGACGGCTAACTATGGCTACACCTTC. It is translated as CATSGGKTANYGYTF.

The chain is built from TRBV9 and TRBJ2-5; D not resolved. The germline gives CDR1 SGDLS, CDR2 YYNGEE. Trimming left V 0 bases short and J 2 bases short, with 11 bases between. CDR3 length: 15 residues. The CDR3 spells CASSVATTFQETQYF. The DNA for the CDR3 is TGTGCCAGCAGCGTAGCTACGACATTTCAAGAGACCCAGTACTTC. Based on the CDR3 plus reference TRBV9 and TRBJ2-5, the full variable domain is DSGVTQTPKHLITATGQRVTLRCSPRSGDLSVYWYQQSLDQGLQFLIQYYNGEERAKGNILERFSAQQFPDLHSELNLSSLELGDSALYFCASSVATTFQETQYFGPGTRLLVL.

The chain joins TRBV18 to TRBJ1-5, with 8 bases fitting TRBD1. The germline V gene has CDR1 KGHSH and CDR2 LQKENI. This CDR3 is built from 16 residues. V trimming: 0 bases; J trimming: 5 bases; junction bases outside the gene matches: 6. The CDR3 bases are TGTGCCAGCTCACCACCTTTATCAGGGGGCGATCAGCCCCAGCATTTT. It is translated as CASSPPLSGGDQPQHF.

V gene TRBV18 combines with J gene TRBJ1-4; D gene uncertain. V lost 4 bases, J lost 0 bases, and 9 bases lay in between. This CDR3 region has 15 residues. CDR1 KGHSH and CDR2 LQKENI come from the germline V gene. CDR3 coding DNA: TGTGCCAGCTCACTTAGTCAGGCAACTAATGAAAAACTGTTTTTT. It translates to CASSLSQATNEKLFF.